The next 9 T cell receptor beta chains were all read from a single sample in a study of technical replicates of blood from a handful of donors. Only in-frame clones appear in the TCRdb table, and some are missing; sequencing was by immunoSEQ multiplex PCR. Of around 56,000 clones detected, about 95% appear once; the ten largest clones hold 2.5% to 3.5%. Sequenced sample: PBMCs. These receptors were collected from a human donor in good health. Some clones in this sample may be carry-over from other donors' samples.

The V and J genes are TRBV6-6 and TRBJ1-4; TRBD1 matches 8 bases. The germline V gene encodes CDR1 MNHNY and CDR2 SVGAGI (reference sequence). The ends lost 6 bases at V and 6 bases at J; junction bases unmatched: 12. The length of the CDR3 is 16 residues. The DNA of the CDR3 is TGTGCCAGCAGCCACCAGGGGGCAGCTGGGTATGAAAAACTGTTTTTT. It codes for CASSHQGAAGYEKLFF.

V and J are TRBV10-3 and TRBJ2-1, with 11 bases that match TRBD1. Losses at the gene ends were 3 bases for V and 7 bases for J; bases not matched to a gene: 11. The CDR3 has 17 residues. Germline assignment: CDR1 ENHRY and CDR2 SYGVKD. The DNA of the CDR3 is TGTGCCATCAGTGAACTCTCCGGGACAGGGGGATTAAATGAGCAGTTCTTC. It encodes CAISELSGTGGLNEQFF.

This chain connects TRBV29-1 to TRBJ2-7; tentative D call: TRBD2 (7 bases). Germline V gene sequence: CDR1 SQVTM, CDR2 ANQGSEA. The V gene lost 6 bases and the J gene lost 1 base, with 16 bases spanning the gap. The CDR3 totals 14 residues. The CDR3 nucleotides are TGCAGCGTGATCCGGGGGGCCAGATCCTACGAGCAGTACTTC. Amino acids: CSVIRGARSYEQYF.

This chain joins TRBV5-8 and TRBJ1-2; a possible D gene is TRBD1 (5 bases). The V end lost 0 bases, the J end lost 8 bases, and 11 bases lay between the germline ends. This CDR3 spans 13 amino acids. Per germline, CDR1 SGHTS and CDR2 YDEGEE. CDR3 DNA: TGTGCCAGCAGCTTGGGGACACGAGAAGGCTACACCTTC. Encoded protein: CASSLGTREGYTF.

This chain joins TRBV12-5 and TRBJ2-7, with D possibly TRBD2 on 7 matching bases. Germline values: CDR1 LGHNT, CDR2 FRNRAP. The CDR3 contains 15 residues. Trimming took 0 bases from V and 2 from J, leaving 11 bases between them. CDR3 bases: TGTGCTAGTGGTTTGGTACTGGGGGGGCCCTACGAGCAGTACTTC. It is translated as CASGLVLGGPYEQYF.

The J gene is TRBJ1-1, the V gene TRBV2, with TRBD1 identical over 11 bases. V trimming: 6 bases; J trimming: 4 bases; junction bases outside the gene matches: 4. Germline V gene data show CDR1 as SNHLY and CDR2 as FYNNEI. The CDR3 contains 14 residues. CDR3 amino acids: CASRGTGGSTEAFF. The CDR3 bases are TGTGCCAGCAGAGGGACAGGGGGATCCACTGAAGCTTTCTTT.

The chain links TRBV5-1 to TRBJ2-5, with D uncertain. V shed 0 bases and J shed 2 bases, with 14 bases lying between them. CDR3 length: 16 amino acids. Germline V gene lookup returns CDR1 SGHRS and CDR2 YFSETQ. CDR3 sequence reads: CASSLAGAGLQETQYF. CDR3 nucleotides: TGCGCCAGCAGCTTGGCCGGCGCAGGCCTACAAGAGACCCAGTACTTC.

The chain uses TRBV4-1 and TRBJ1-2; 10 nucleotides align to TRBD1. Germline V CDR1 and CDR2: MGHRA, YSYEKL. The V gene end was trimmed by 1 base and the J gene end by 0 bases; junction bases not matched to a gene: 5. This CDR3 has 17 residues. The CDR3 loop reads CASSQGGDRGTNYGYTF. For the CDR3, the DNA is TGCGCCAGCAGCCAAGGGGGGGACAGGGGTACTAACTATGGCTACACCTTC.

J is TRBJ2-4 and V is TRBV6-5; D possibly corresponds to TRBD2 (6 bases). Germline loops: CDR1 MNHEY, CDR2 SVGAGI. V lost 6 bases, J lost 8 bases, and 17 bases lay in between. The CDR3 extends over 14 amino acids. The CDR3 region is CASRGTRGLDIQYF. Written as DNA, the CDR3 is TGTGCCAGCAGAGGGACTCGAGGTTTGGACATTCAGTACTTC.